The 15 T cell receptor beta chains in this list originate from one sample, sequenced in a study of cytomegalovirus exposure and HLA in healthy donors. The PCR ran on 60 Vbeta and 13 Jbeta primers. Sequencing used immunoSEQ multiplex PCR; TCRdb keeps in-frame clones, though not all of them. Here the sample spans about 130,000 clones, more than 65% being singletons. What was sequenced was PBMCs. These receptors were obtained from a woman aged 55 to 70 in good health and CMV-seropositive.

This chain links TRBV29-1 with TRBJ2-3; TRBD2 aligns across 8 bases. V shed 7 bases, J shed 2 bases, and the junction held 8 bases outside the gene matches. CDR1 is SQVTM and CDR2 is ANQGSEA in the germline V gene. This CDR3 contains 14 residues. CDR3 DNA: TGCAGCGCAGGACTAGCAGCCAACACAGATACGCAGTATTTT. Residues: CSAGLAANTDTQYF.

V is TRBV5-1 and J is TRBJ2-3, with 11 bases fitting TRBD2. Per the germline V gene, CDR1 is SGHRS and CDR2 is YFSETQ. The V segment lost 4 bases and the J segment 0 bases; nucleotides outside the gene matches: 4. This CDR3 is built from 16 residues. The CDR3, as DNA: TGCGCCAGCAGCCTGCGACTAGCGGGGAGCACAGATACGCAGTATTTT. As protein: CASSLRLAGSTDTQYF.

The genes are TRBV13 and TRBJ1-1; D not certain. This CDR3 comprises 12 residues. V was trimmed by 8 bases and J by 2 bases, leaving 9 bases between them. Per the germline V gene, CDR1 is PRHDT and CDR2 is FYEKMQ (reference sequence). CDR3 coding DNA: TGTGCCAGCGGGCGAGCAAACACTGAAGCTTTCTTT. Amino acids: CASGRANTEAFF.

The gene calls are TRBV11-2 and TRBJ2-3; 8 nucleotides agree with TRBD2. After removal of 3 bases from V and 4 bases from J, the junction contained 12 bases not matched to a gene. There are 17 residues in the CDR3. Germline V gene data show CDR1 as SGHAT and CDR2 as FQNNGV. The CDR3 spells CASSFLAGTRVADTQYF. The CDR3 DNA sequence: TGTGCCAGCAGCTTCCTTGCCGGGACTAGAGTGGCAGATACGCAGTATTTT.

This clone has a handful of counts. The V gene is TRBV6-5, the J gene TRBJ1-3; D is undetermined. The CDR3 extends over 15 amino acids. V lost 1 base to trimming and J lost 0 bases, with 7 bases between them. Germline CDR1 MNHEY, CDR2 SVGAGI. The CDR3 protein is CASSYYGASGNTIYF. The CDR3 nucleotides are TGTGCCAGCAGTTACTACGGAGCCTCTGGAAACACCATATATTTT.

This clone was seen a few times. DNA for the CDR3: TGCAGCGTCCGGGACTCCGCCCCTAACTATGGCTACACCTTC. It specifies CSVRDSAPNYGYTF. The gene calls are TRBV29-1 and TRBJ1-2; D is perhaps TRBD1 (5 bases). The CDR3 runs 14 residues. Germline CDR1 reads SQVTM; CDR2 reads ANQGSEA. V was cut by 6 bases and J by 0 bases, with 14 bases left in between.

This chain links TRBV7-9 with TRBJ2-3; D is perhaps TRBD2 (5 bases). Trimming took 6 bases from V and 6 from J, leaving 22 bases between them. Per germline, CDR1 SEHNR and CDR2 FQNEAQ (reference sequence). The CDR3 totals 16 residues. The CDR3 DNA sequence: TGTGCCAGCAGTATGGTTCTCAATTGGGGAGAGGATACGCAGTATTTT. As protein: CASSMVLNWGEDTQYF.

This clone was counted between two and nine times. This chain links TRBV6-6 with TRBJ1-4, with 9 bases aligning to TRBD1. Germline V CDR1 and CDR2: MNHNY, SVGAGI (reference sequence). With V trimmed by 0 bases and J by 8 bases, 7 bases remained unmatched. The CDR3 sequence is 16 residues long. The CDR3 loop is CASSYSMGQGLEKLFF. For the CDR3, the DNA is TGTGCCAGCAGTTACTCGATGGGACAGGGTTTAGAAAAACTGTTTTTT.

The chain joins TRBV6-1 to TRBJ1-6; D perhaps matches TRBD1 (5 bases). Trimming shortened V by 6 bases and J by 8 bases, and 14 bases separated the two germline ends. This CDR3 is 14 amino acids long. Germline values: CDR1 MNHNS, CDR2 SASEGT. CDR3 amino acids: CASSLGQGDSPLHF. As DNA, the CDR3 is TGTGCCAGCAGCCTTGGCCAGGGCGATTCACCCCTCCACTTT.

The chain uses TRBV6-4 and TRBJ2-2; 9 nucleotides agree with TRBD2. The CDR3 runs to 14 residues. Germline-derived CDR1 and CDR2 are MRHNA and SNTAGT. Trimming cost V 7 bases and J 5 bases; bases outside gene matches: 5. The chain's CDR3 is CASKRTSVTGELFF. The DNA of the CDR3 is TGTGCCAGCAAAAGGACTAGCGTTACCGGGGAGCTGTTTTTT.

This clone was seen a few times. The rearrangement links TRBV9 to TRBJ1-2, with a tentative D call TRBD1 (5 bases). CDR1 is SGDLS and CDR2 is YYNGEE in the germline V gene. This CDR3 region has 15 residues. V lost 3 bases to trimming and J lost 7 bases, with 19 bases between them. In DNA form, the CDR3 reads TGTGCCAGCAGCGAGCCCGGGCAGGGCGATAGTGGCTACACCTTC. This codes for CASSEPGQGDSGYTF.

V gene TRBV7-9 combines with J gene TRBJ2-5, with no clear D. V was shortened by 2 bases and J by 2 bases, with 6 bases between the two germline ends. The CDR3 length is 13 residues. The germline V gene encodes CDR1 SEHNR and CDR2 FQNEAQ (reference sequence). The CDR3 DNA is TGTGCCAGCAGCTTACCCCCGCAAGAGACCCAGTACTTC. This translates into CASSLPPQETQYF.

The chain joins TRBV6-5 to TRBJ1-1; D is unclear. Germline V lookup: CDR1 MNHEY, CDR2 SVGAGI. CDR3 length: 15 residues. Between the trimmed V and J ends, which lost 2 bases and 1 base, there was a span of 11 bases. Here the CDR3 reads CASSYDYVGNTEAFF. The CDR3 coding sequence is TGTGCCAGCAGTTACGATTACGTCGGGAACACTGAAGCTTTCTTT.

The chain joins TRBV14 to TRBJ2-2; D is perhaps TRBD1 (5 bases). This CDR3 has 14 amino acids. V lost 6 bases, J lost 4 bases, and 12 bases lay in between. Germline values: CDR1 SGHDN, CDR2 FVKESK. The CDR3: CASSPQGFTGELFF. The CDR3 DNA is TGTGCCAGCAGTCCCCAGGGATTCACCGGGGAGCTGTTTTTT.

The CDR3 DNA is TGCGCCAGCAGCCCCCCAGGACTAGCCGACACCTACGAGCAGTACTTC. It is translated as CASSPPGLADTYEQYF. The V call is TRBV5-1, the J call TRBJ2-7; the match to TRBD2 covers 8 bases. The ends lost 4 bases at V and 2 bases at J; junction bases unmatched: 11. The CDR3 length is 16 residues. Germline assignment: CDR1 SGHRS and CDR2 YFSETQ.